This T cell receptor (beta chain) derives from a study of shared clonotypes between healthy human individuals. Regarding the study as a whole: Deeper or shallower sequencing was expected to change how clonotypes are shared among donors.

Comment on this clone: Its antigen remains unidentified.

Clones were read by immunoSEQ multiplex PCR, and TCRdb kept only the in-frame ones, dropping some. Of about 980,000 clones in the sample, over 75% were seen once. This clonotype originated in a man aged 18-30 years in good health. The material sequenced was memory CD4+ T cells sorted from blood. Subset meaning: CD45RA-negative fraction.

The CDR3 DNA sequence: TGTGCCAGCAGCTTGCAGGGGACCTCGCCCGAGACCCAGTACTTC. This gives the protein CASSLQGTSPETQYF. This chain joins TRBV5-8 and TRBJ2-5; D may be TRBD1 (6 bases). The germline V and J ends were trimmed by 1 base and 5 bases, with 15 bases remaining between them. The CDR3 consists of 15 residues. In germline, CDR1 is SGHTS, CDR2 YDEGEE.